A selection of T cell receptor beta chains follows, all from one sample in a study of CD8+ T cells in alopecia areata. Repertoires were generated with immunoSEQ multiplex PCR, while TCRdb's copy carries only in-frame clones and drops some. This sample has 90,000 to 120,000 clones; 84% occur once, and the top ten carry 24%. The material sequenced was CD8+ T cells sorted from blood, taken at week 24, from a patient treated with tofacitinib. The origin of the receptors is a human donor with alopecia areata. Each CDR3 is given with its conserved first and last residue. D genes are given only for firm matches. Clone size is shown for a subset of rows, as once, few, many or a class of expanded clone.

NA	TRBV7-8	TRBJ2-7	NA	TGTGCCAGCAGCTTAGACCCCTTGTCCTACGAGCAGTACTTC	CASSLDPLSYEQYF
NA	TRBV19	TRBJ2-1	NA	TGTGCCAGTACCCAGGGTGGCTCCTACAATGAGCAGTTCTTC	CASTQGGSYNEQFF
once	TRBV7-2	TRBJ2-3	TRBD2	TGTGCCAGCAGCTTACTGGGTCTAGCGGGGGGGCCGATAGATACGCAGTATTTT	CASSLLGLAGGPIDTQYF
NA	TRBV7-9	TRBJ2-6	TRBD1	TGTGCCAGCAGCTTAGGGACAGGGGGCTCTGGGGCCAACGTCCTGACTTTC	CASSLGTGGSGANVLTF
NA	TRBV30	TRBJ1-5	NA	TGTGCCTGGAGTCTATCCTTGACTCAGCCCCAGCATTTT	CAWSLSLTQPQHF
once	TRBV2	TRBJ2-7	NA	TGTGCCAGCACCCTATCGGCCTACGAGCAGTACTTC	CASTLSAYEQYF
NA	TRBV5-1	TRBJ2-2	TRBD1	TGCGCCAGCAGCCCCGGACAGGGGGCGGTCTCCGGGGAGCTGTTTTTT	CASSPGQGAVSGELFF
NA	TRBV15	TRBJ1-5	NA	TGTGCCACCAGCGCCGATGGGCAGCCCCAGCATTTT	CATSADGQPQHF
NA	TRBV28	TRBJ2-2	TRBD1	TGTGCCAGCACCCCTCCGGGACAGGGAAACACCGGGGAGCTGTTTTTT	CASTPPGQGNTGELFF
NA	TRBV6-1	TRBJ2-7	NA	TGTGCCAGCAGTGAAGCTCCCTCCTTCTACGAGCAGTACTTC	CASSEAPSFYEQYF
NA	TRBV7-8	TRBJ2-1	TRBD2	TGTGCCAGCAGCTGGCCTAGCGGGGGGGTGTCCTACAATGAGCAGTTCTTC	CASSWPSGGVSYNEQFF
NA	TRBV30	TRBJ1-1	NA	TGTGCCTGGAGTGGTGGCTCGGCGGCTGAAGCTTTCTTT	CAWSGGSAAEAFF
NA	TRBV5-4	TRBJ2-5	NA	TGTGCCAGCAGCTTGGAGTCCGCTAGCGTAGAAGAGACCCAGTACTTC	CASSLESASVEETQYF
NA	TRBV19	TRBJ1-6	TRBD1	TGTGCCAGTACCGACAGGGGGCTAGATTCACCCCTCCACTTT	CASTDRGLDSPLHF
NA	TRBV11-2	TRBJ1-2	NA	TGTGCCAGCAAGGGTTGGGACACTTCTAACTATGGCTACACCTTC	CASKGWDTSNYGYTF
NA	TRBV7-2	TRBJ2-1	NA	TGTGCCAGCAGCTGGGTGGGAAATGAGCAGTTCTTC	CASSWVGNEQFF
NA	TRBV13	TRBJ1-1	NA	TGTGCCAGCATGGTAAGGGTGAACACTGAAGCTTTCTTT	CASMVRVNTEAFF
NA	TRBV2	TRBJ2-7	TRBD2	TGTGCCAGCAGTGCGGGACTAGCGGACCACGAGCAGTACTTC	CASSAGLADHEQYF
NA	TRBV7-2	TRBJ1-5	NA	TGTGCCAGCAGCTCATCAGGAGTTTATAGCAATCAGCCCCAGCATTTT	CASSSSGVYSNQPQHF
NA	TRBV29-1	TRBJ2-4	NA	TGCAGCGTTGAACCCCAGGTCGACATTCAGTACTTC	CSVEPQVDIQYF
NA	TRBV14	TRBJ2-1	NA	TGTGCCAGCAGCCAACCAGGGCCCTATGAGCAGTTCTTC	CASSQPGPYEQFF
few	TRBV7-2	TRBJ1-5	NA	TGTGCCAGCAGCGACTTCACAGTGACGAGCAATCAGCCCCAGCATTTT	CASSDFTVTSNQPQHF
NA	TRBV4-1	TRBJ2-2	TRBD2	TGCGCCAGCAGCCCCTCTAATGGACTAGCCGATAACACCGGGGAGCTGTTTTTT	CASSPSNGLADNTGELFF
NA	TRBV29-1	TRBJ2-6	NA	TGCAGCGTTGCAAGTGCCAACGTCCTGACTTTC	CSVASANVLTF
NA	TRBV27	TRBJ2-7	NA	TGTGCCAGCAGTCTTTACAACACAGGGCACCCCGAGCAGTACTTC	CASSLYNTGHPEQYF
NA	TRBV7-9	TRBJ2-5	TRBD1	TGTGCCAGCAGCCCGATCCCGGGACAGGGGGAAGAGACCCAGTACTTC	CASSPIPGQGEETQYF
NA	TRBV2	TRBJ2-3	NA	TGTGCCAGCAGTGGGGGGGCTGGTACAGATACGCAGTATTTT	CASSGGAGTDTQYF
NA	TRBV25-1	TRBJ2-7	TRBD2	TGTGCCAGCAGTGAATATCGGGACTACGGTGTTCTGTACTTC	CASSEYRDYGVLYF
NA	TRBV7-9	TRBJ2-7	NA	TGTGCCAGCAGCCCCGGGGCCTACGAGCAGTACTTC	CASSPGAYEQYF
NA	TRBV4-1	TRBJ2-7	TRBD1	TGCGCCAGCAGCCCCGGGGACAGCCGGGACGAGCAGTACTTC	CASSPGDSRDEQYF
NA	TRBV18	TRBJ1-1	NA	TGTGCCAGCTCACCATCGACCGGACCGAACACTGAAGCTTTCTTT	CASSPSTGPNTEAFF
NA	TRBV4-1	TRBJ1-5	NA	TGCGCCAGCAGCCAAGAGGGGAATAGCAATCAGCCCCAGCATTTT	CASSQEGNSNQPQHF
NA	TRBV19	TRBJ2-3	NA	TGTGCCAGTAGTCCCAGGGGATTTGAGCAGTATTTT	CASSPRGFEQYF
NA	TRBV11-2	TRBJ2-5	NA	TGTGCCAGCAGCTTAGGACAAGCTCAAGAGACCCAGTACTTC	CASSLGQAQETQYF
NA	TRBV30	TRBJ2-1	TRBD2	TGTGCCTGGAGTGTACCTGGACTAGCGGGACCCCAGAATGAGCAGTTCTTC	CAWSVPGLAGPQNEQFF
NA	TRBV6-5	TRBJ2-7	TRBD1	TGTGCCAGCAGTATACAGGGGTTGGGTTCCGAGCAGTACTTC	CASSIQGLGSEQYF
NA	TRBV29-1	TRBJ1-1	NA	TGCAGCGTTAGTCACACTGAAGCTTTCTTT	CSVSHTEAFF
few	TRBV7-9	TRBJ2-2	TRBD2	TGTGCCAGCGACGCGACTAGCCTACCCGGGGAGCTGTTTTTT	CASDATSLPGELFF
NA	TRBV7-9	TRBJ1-2	NA	TGTGCCAGCAGGCCGGACAATTACCGGCGTGGCTACACCTTC	CASRPDNYRRGYTF
NA	TRBV11-2	TRBJ2-1	TRBD2	TGTGCCAGCAGCCCGATGGGACTAGCGGCCGGCGATGAGCAGTTCTTC	CASSPMGLAAGDEQFF
once	TRBV4-3	TRBJ1-4	NA	TGCGCCAGCAGCCAAGATGTGGGTGGGTGGGATGAAAAACTGTTTTTT	CASSQDVGGWDEKLFF
once	TRBV4-2	TRBJ1-5	NA	TGTGCCAGCAGCCAAGAGGGTAGAAATCAGCCCCAGCATTTT	CASSQEGRNQPQHF
NA	TRBV7-2	TRBJ2-3	NA	TGTGCTTGCGAGGGGATCGGCACAGATACGCAGTATTTT	CACEGIGTDTQYF
NA	TRBV29-1	TRBJ1-1	NA	TGCAGCGCAGTAGCGAACACTGAAGCTTTCTTT	CSAVANTEAFF
NA	TRBV29-1	TRBJ2-7	TRBD1	TGCAGCGCCCTGGACAGGGGGCGGTACGAGCAGTACTTC	CSALDRGRYEQYF
NA	TRBV19	TRBJ2-7	NA	TGTGCCAGTACTCAAGCGGTAGGGTACTCCTACGAGCAGTACTTC	CASTQAVGYSYEQYF
NA	TRBV4-2	TRBJ2-1	NA	TGTGCCAGCAGCCAAGGGACTAACGGCGAGCAGTTCTTC	CASSQGTNGEQFF
NA	TRBV7-6	TRBJ1-2	NA	TGTGCCAGCAGCAATATTGACACGAAAAACTATGGCTACACCTTC	CASSNIDTKNYGYTF
once	TRBV5-1	TRBJ2-5	TRBD1	TGCGCCAGCAGCTTAGGACAGGGGGCCGAGACCCAGTACTTC	CASSLGQGAETQYF
NA	TRBV5-8	TRBJ2-7	TRBD2	TGTGCCAGCACCACCCTAGCGGGGGGACCCTACGAGCAGTACTTC	CASTTLAGGPYEQYF
NA	TRBV5-1	TRBJ2-7	TRBD1	TGCGCCAGCAGCACTGGGGACAGCTACGAGCAGTACTTC	CASSTGDSYEQYF
NA	TRBV6-1	TRBJ2-3	NA	TGTGCCAGCAGTGTAGGAACAGATACGCAGTATTTT	CASSVGTDTQYF
NA	TRBV2	TRBJ2-3	TRBD2	TGTGCCAGCAGTGAAGCGGGCGGGGGGGCCTTAGCAGATACGCAGTATTTT	CASSEAGGGALADTQYF
NA	TRBV29-1	TRBJ2-7	NA	TGCAGCGTTACGGGACCCGCTGGCGAGCAGTACTTC	CSVTGPAGEQYF
NA	TRBV27	TRBJ2-3	NA	TGTGCCAGCAGTTTAGGCGGGGGCCCGGGGGGACGCACAGATACGCAGTATTTT	CASSLGGGPGGRTDTQYF
NA	TRBV7-2	TRBJ2-1	NA	TGTGCCAGTTCAGATGACGCAGGGAGCTCCTACAATGAGCAGTTCTTC	CASSDDAGSSYNEQFF
NA	TRBV4-1	TRBJ2-7	NA	TGCGCCAGCAGCCAAGATGGGAGCGAGCAGTACTTC	CASSQDGSEQYF
NA	TRBV5-1	TRBJ2-2	TRBD1	TGCGCCAGCAGCATAGGACAGGGAGCGGTCACCGGGGAGCTGTTTTTT	CASSIGQGAVTGELFF
few	TRBV29-1	TRBJ2-5	NA	TGCAGCGTTGGGAATGAAGAGACCCAGTACTTC	CSVGNEETQYF